The T cell receptor (beta chain) under discussion was sequenced for a study of T cell responses to AZD1222 COVID-19 vaccine. General study points: Repertoires in all cases were sampled only once the peak T cell response had passed.

Data came from immunoSEQ multiplex PCR; TCRdb stores just in-frame clones and leaves some out. The table shows some 150,000 clones, with around 95% occurring only once. Trimming left V 4 bases short and J 7 bases short, with 10 bases between. The CDR3 contains 13 residues. Germline CDR1 and CDR2: SEHNR and FQNEAQ (reference sequence). About this clone itself: Its antigen is unidentified.

Source: peripheral blood, taken on day 0 of AZD1222 vaccination. This chain uses TRBV7-9 with TRBJ1-4; D call uncertain. This sequence was found in an adult in good health. The CDR3 bases are TGTGCCAGCAGCTCGGAAGGTTCTGAAAAACTGTTTTTT. The encoded protein is CASSSEGSEKLFF. Full variable domain (rest looked up from reference TRBV7-9 and TRBJ1-4): DTGVSQNPRHKITKRGQNVTFRCDPISEHNRLYWYRQTLGQGPEFLTYFQNEAQLEKSRLLSDRFSAERPKGSFSTLEIQRTEQGDSAMYLCASSSEGSEKLFFGSGTQLSVL.